These 27 T cell receptor beta chains share one sample of origin, sequenced in a study of T-cell reconstitution after alpha-beta-depleted transplantation in children listed by TCRdb under 2016. Library preparation employed PCR. This sample was sequenced with an Illumina HiSeq 2500. To normalize quantification of the TCRbeta repertoire, the TCR libraries were built with molecular barcoding that relied on unique molecular identifiers. Starting from the raw public reads, TCRdb applied fastp trimming at Q25, assembled clones with MiXCR and retained in-frame beta chains. Each record represents a unique CDR3 protein, reported with the most common genes and DNA among its rows. The sample table lists hundreds of thousands of distinct CDR3 sequences, 20% to 30% of them with a count of one. The ten top clones hold about 4.8% of the sample. The treatment or condition label of this sample denotes: allogeneic hematopoietic cell transplantation with graft depleted of TCRalphabeta T cells and CD19 B cells.

The source was PBMCs, mostly from graft donor cells, collected 360 days after TCRalphabeta/CD19-depleted stem cell transplant. The receptor set was obtained from a female patient between 2 and 15 years old who had a stem cell transplant for congenital amegakaryocytic thrombocytopenia, so the T cells may come from the graft donor.

The genes are TRBV18 and TRBJ2-7, with D possibly matching TRBD1 (6 bases). The CDR3 has 13 amino acids. Germline CDR1 reads KGHSH; CDR2 reads LQKENI. With 6 bases removed from V and 6 bases from J, the gap between germline ends came to 15 bases. CDR3 DNA: TGTGCCAGCTCCCGTCGGGACAACCCCGAGCAGTACTTC. Translated: CASSRRDNPEQYF.

The chain uses TRBV5-1 and TRBJ2-3, with a weak D call TRBD1 (5 bases). The CDR3 runs 14 residues. Germline V gene data show CDR1 as SGHRS and CDR2 as YFSETQ. The V end was cut by 4 bases, the J end by 4 bases, with 13 bases between. This CDR3 reads CASSVPSRADTQYF. The CDR3 DNA reads as TGCGCCAGCAGCGTACCCTCCAGGGCAGATACGCAGTATTTT.

V usage is TRBV12-3 or TRBV12-4 and J usage is TRBJ2-3; 11 bases are shared with TRBD2. After removal of 3 bases from V and 5 bases from J, the junction contained 1 base not matched to a gene. This CDR3 has 14 residues. CDR3 nucleotides: TGTGCCAGCAGTTTTAGCGGGGGGGTAGATACGCAGTATTTT. Amino acid sequence: CASSFSGGVDTQYF.

CDR3 amino acids: CASSLYPSGTGKGNYGYTF. DNA of the CDR3: TGCGCCAGCAGCTTGTATCCGTCCGGGACAGGGAAGGGTAACTATGGCTACACCTTC. The chain employs TRBV5-1 and TRBJ1-2; 9 nucleotides match TRBD1. Trimming cost V 1 base and J 1 base; bases outside gene matches: 14. This CDR3 has 19 residues. Germline-derived CDR1 and CDR2 are SGHRS and YFSETQ.

The genes are TRBV29-1 and TRBJ2-2, with 10 bases matching TRBD1. The CDR3 runs to 15 residues. With V trimmed by 7 bases and J by 4 bases, 9 bases remained unmatched. Germline CDR1 is SQVTM and CDR2 is ANQGSEA. CDR3 sequence (DNA): TGCAGCGCCCGAAGACAGGGGGCGAGCACCGGGGAGCTGTTTTTT. Translated, it gives CSARRQGASTGELFF.

The V gene is TRBV3-1, the J gene TRBJ1-5; D not resolved. V was shortened by 2 bases and J by 5 bases, with 7 bases between the two germline ends. CDR3 size: 13 residues. CDR1 LGHDT and CDR2 YNNKEL come from the germline V gene (reference sequence). CDR3 sequence: CASSQTQDQPQHF. CDR3 nucleotides: TGTGCCAGCAGCCAAACCCAGGATCAGCCCCAGCATTTT.

This clonotype was observed a few times. V usage is TRBV6-2 or TRBV6-3 and J usage is TRBJ2-7, with D uncertain. The CDR3 length is 17 residues. CDR1 and CDR2 (germline): MNHEY, SVGEGT. Trimming took off 2 bases at V and 3 bases at J, with 20 bases between the two ends. CDR3 sequence: CASSYGIFRKRIYEQYF. The CDR3 DNA reads as TGTGCCAGCAGTTACGGGATTTTCAGGAAACGGATCTACGAGCAGTACTTC.

This clonotype was counted between two and nine times. The chain recombines TRBV2 with TRBJ2-3; D gene uncertain. This CDR3 is 12 amino acids long. CDR1 SNHLY and CDR2 FYNNEI come from the germline V gene. The V end was cut by 7 bases, the J end by 2 bases, with 7 bases between. CDR3 loop: CASKLLTDTQYF. In nucleotides, the CDR3 is TGTGCCAGCAAACTGCTCACAGATACGCAGTATTTT.

This clonotype was observed a handful of times. V gene TRBV6-1 combines with J gene TRBJ2-7, with D tentatively TRBD2 (6 bases). Trimming took off 7 bases at V and 3 bases at J, with 19 bases between the two ends. This CDR3 has 15 amino acids. Per the germline V gene, CDR1 is MNHNS and CDR2 is SASEGT. The CDR3 region is CASKTSSVEGYEQYF. CDR3 nucleotide sequence: TGTGCCAGCAAAACTAGCTCGGTAGAGGGCTACGAGCAGTACTTC.

This clonotype was found a few times. The chain couples TRBV2 to TRBJ2-3; 8 nucleotides align to TRBD2. This CDR3 region has 14 residues. The V gene's germline CDR1 is SNHLY and CDR2 FYNNEI. V gave up 7 bases and J gave up 3 bases; unmatched junction bases: 6. The CDR3 coding sequence is TGTGCCAGCACGGAGGCGGGGGGAACAGATACGCAGTATTTT. This translates into CASTEAGGTDTQYF.

V gene TRBV7-3 combines with J gene TRBJ2-1; D perhaps matches TRBD2 (6 bases). CDR1 and CDR2 (germline): SGHTA, FQGTGA. This CDR3 comprises 13 residues. V lost 1 base and J lost 10, with 11 bases in between. CDR3 in amino acids: CASSLMSGGEQFF. The CDR3 coding sequence is TGTGCCAGCAGCTTAATGTCCGGGGGAGAGCAGTTCTTC.

The V call is TRBV30, the J call TRBJ2-3, with 7 bases that match TRBD2. V shed 2 bases and J 3 bases; nucleotides not matched to a gene: 17. The CDR3 runs 18 residues. CDR1 and CDR2 from the germline V gene are GTSNPN and SVGIG (reference sequence). Here the CDR3 reads CAWSQLAPLGSGTDTQYF. The CDR3 nucleotides read TGTGCCTGGAGTCAACTAGCGCCACTGGGGAGTGGTACAGATACGCAGTATTTT.

V usage is TRBV5-1 and J usage is TRBJ1-4, with 11 bases lining up with TRBD1. This CDR3 is built from 14 residues. J gave up 6 bases and V 3 bases, and 1 base lay outside the gene matches. Germline V gene data show CDR1 as SGHRS and CDR2 as YFSETQ. In DNA form, the CDR3 reads TGCGCCAGCAGCTGGACAGGGGGCCATGAAAAACTGTTTTTT. As protein: CASSWTGGHEKLFF.

This chain connects TRBV12-3 or TRBV12-4 to TRBJ1-1; D remains unclear. Deletions cut 6 bases from V and 1 base from J, with 12 bases between. The CDR3 loop spans 14 amino acids. In DNA, the CDR3 is TGTGCCAGCAGCCAAACAGTACCGAACACTGAAGCTTTCTTT. Protein product: CASSQTVPNTEAFF.

There are a few counts of this clonotype. This sequence joins TRBV20-1 and TRBJ2-7; TRBD1 matches at 7 bases. The CDR3 runs 13 residues. CDR1 is DFQATT and CDR2 is SNEGSKA in the germline V gene (reference sequence). The V gene end was trimmed by 6 bases and the J gene end by 2 bases; junction bases not matched to a gene: 7. The chain's CDR3 is CSARDSFTYEQYF. In DNA form, the CDR3 reads TGCAGTGCCAGGGACAGTTTTACCTACGAGCAGTACTTC.

This clonotype was recorded at least ten times. The chain joins TRBV4-1 to TRBJ2-3; D may correspond to TRBD1 or TRBD2 (5 bases each). This CDR3 region has 17 residues. Looked up from germline, CDR1 is MGHRA and CDR2 is YSYEKL. V was clipped by 3 bases and J by 2 bases, with 18 bases between them. CDR3 in amino acids: CASSQGRWTPNTDTQYF. The CDR3 DNA reads TGCGCCAGCAGCCAGGGACGCTGGACCCCTAACACAGATACGCAGTATTTT.

This clonotype was found a few times. The CDR3 DNA sequence: TGTGCCAGCAGGCTAGCGGGACTGGGGCGTACGCAGTATTTT. This gives the protein CASRLAGLGRTQYF. This chain links TRBV14 with TRBJ2-3; TRBD2 matches at 9 bases. The germline V gene has CDR1 SGHDN and CDR2 FVKESK. The CDR3 has 14 residues. Germline trimming cut 6 bases from V and 8 bases from J; bases unmatched to any gene: 9.

This clonotype was observed once. This chain connects TRBV20-1 to TRBJ2-3, with a tentative D call TRBD2 (6 bases). Germline lookup yields CDR1 DFQATT and CDR2 SNEGSKA (reference sequence). This CDR3 spans 14 amino acids. Trimming took off 4 bases at V and 3 bases at J, with 14 bases between the two ends. The CDR3 DNA is TGCAGTGCTACCCCGGGGGTGAGAACAGATACGCAGTATTTT. It specifies CSATPGVRTDTQYF.

This clonotype turned up a few times. The chain has TRBV7-9 and TRBJ2-7; D is unclear. Deletions cut 3 bases from V and 3 bases from J, with 12 bases between. CDR3 length: 14 amino acids. The germline V gene encodes CDR1 SEHNR and CDR2 FQNEAQ (reference sequence). The CDR3 nucleotides read TGTGCCAGCAGCTTCGGTTGGGGAAACTACGAGCAGTACTTC. This gives the protein CASSFGWGNYEQYF.

The J gene is TRBJ2-1, the V gene TRBV2; possibly TRBD1 for D (6 bases). The length of the CDR3 is 14 residues. Germline CDR1 and CDR2: SNHLY and FYNNEI. Trimming shortened V by 3 bases and J by 5 bases, and 11 bases separated the two germline ends. Written as DNA, the CDR3 is TGTGCCAGCAGTGATGCGGCAGGGGACAATGAGCAGTTCTTC. This translates into CASSDAAGDNEQFF. Based on the CDR3 plus reference TRBV2 and TRBJ2-1, the full variable domain is EPEVTQTPSHQVTQMGQEVILRCVPISNHLYFYWYRQILGQKVEFLVSFYNNEISEKSEIFDDQFSVERPDGSNFTLKIRSTKLEDSAMYFCASSDAAGDNEQFFGPGTRLTVL.

The chain carries TRBV2 and TRBJ1-6, with a tentative D call TRBD1 (5 bases). Trimming removed 3 bases at V and 9 bases at J, with 12 bases between. Germline CDR1 is SNHLY and CDR2 is FYNNEI. The CDR3 runs to 14 residues. Written as DNA, the CDR3 is TGTGCCAGCAGTGACGGGGGACCTGGTTCACCCCTCCACTTT. Encoded protein: CASSDGGPGSPLHF.

This clonotype was picked up a small number of times. The chain couples TRBV29-1 to TRBJ2-1; D not resolved. Between the trimmed V and J ends, which lost 0 bases and 0 bases, there was a span of 15 bases. CDR3 size: 17 residues. Per germline, CDR1 SQVTM and CDR2 ANQGSEA. The CDR3 loop reads CSVEEPQPSFSYNEQFF. DNA for the CDR3: TGCAGCGTTGAAGAGCCACAGCCGTCTTTCTCCTACAATGAGCAGTTCTTC.

This chain links TRBV4-3 with TRBJ1-4; a possible D gene is TRBD1 (5 bases). V shed 2 bases and J shed 8 bases, with 15 bases lying between them. CDR3 length: 15 amino acids. CDR1 and CDR2 from the germline V gene are LGHNA and YSLEER. Here the CDR3 reads CASSQSGFFREKLFF. The CDR3 bases are TGCGCCAGCAGCCAATCAGGGTTTTTTCGGGAAAAACTGTTTTTT.

The chain couples TRBV12-3 or TRBV12-4 to TRBJ1-4, with D unresolved. CDR3 length: 17 residues. V gave up 3 bases and J gave up 0 bases, with 14 bases separating them. The CDR3 region is CASSLGPLAATNEKLFF. CDR3 bases: TGTGCCAGCAGTTTGGGCCCGCTCGCAGCAACTAATGAAAAACTGTTTTTT.

The chain has TRBV7-2 and TRBJ2-1; 12 positions match TRBD2. The length of the CDR3 is 19 residues. Germline CDR1 and CDR2: SGHTA and FQGNSA. V shed 4 bases and J 0 bases; nucleotides not matched to a gene: 10. The CDR3 DNA is TGTGCCAGCAGCTCAGCGGGACTAGCGGGTTGGCCCTCCTACAATGAGCAGTTCTTC. Translation gives CASSSAGLAGWPSYNEQFF. The complete variable domain, with remaining parts taken from reference TRBV7-2 and TRBJ2-1, reads GAGVSQSPSNKVTEKGKDVELRCDPISGHTALYWYRQSLGQGLEFLIYFQGNSAPDKSGLPSDRFSAERTGGSVSTLTIQRTQQEDSAVYLCASSSAGLAGWPSYNEQFFGPGTRLTVL.

V gene TRBV7-2 combines with J gene TRBJ2-3, with D tentatively TRBD2 (5 bases). Trimming shortened V by 1 base and J by 7 bases, and 6 bases separated the two germline ends. Germline V lookup: CDR1 SGHTA, CDR2 FQGNSA. The CDR3 sequence is 12 residues long. Here the CDR3 reads CASSLGGYTQYF. DNA of the CDR3: TGTGCCAGCAGCTTAGGCGGGTATACGCAGTATTTT.

This sequence joins TRBV11-2 and TRBJ2-2, with 13 bases that match TRBD2. CDR1 is SGHAT and CDR2 is FQNNGV in the germline V gene. V lost 5 bases and J lost 1; bases outside the gene matches: 7. The CDR3 is 18 amino acids. CDR3 protein: CASSRLRLAGGNTGELFF. The CDR3 DNA sequence: TGTGCCAGCAGCCGATTGCGACTAGCGGGAGGGAACACCGGGGAGCTGTTTTTT.